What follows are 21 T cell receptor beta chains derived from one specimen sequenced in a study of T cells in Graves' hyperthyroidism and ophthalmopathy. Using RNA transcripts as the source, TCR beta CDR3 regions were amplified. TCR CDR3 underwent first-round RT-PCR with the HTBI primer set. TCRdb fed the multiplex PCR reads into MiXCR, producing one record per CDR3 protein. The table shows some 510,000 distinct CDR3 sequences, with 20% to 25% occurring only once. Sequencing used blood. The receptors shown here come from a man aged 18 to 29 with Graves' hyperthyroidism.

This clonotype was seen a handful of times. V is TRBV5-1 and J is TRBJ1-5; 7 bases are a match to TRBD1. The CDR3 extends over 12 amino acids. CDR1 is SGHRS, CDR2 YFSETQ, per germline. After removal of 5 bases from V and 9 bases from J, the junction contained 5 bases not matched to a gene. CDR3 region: CASSFPGGPQHF. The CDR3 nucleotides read TGCGCCAGCAGTTTCCCAGGGGGGCCCCAGCATTTT.

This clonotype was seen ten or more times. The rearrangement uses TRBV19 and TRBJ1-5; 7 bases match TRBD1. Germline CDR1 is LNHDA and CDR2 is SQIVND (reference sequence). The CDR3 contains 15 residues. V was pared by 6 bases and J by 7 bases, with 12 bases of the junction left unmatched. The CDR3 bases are TGTGCCAGTAGGAGTGCCCAGAGCAGGGGGCAGCCCCAGCATTTT. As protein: CASRSAQSRGQPQHF.

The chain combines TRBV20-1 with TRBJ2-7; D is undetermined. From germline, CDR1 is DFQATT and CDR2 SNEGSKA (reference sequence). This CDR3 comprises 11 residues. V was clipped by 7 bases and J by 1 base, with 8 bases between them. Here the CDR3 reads CSGRKSYEQYF. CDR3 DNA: TGCAGTGGCAGGAAATCCTACGAGCAGTACTTC.

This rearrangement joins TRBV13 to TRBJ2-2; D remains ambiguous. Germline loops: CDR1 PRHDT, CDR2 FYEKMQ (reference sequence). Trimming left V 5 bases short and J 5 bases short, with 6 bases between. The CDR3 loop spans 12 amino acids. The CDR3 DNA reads TGTGCCAGCAGCACCCCGACCGGGGAGCTGTTTTTT. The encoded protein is CASSTPTGELFF.

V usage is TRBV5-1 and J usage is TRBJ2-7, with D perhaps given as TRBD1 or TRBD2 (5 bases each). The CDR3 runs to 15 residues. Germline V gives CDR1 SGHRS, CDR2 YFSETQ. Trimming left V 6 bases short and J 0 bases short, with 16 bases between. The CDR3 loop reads CASISSPGSSYEQYF. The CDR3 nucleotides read TGCGCCAGCATCTCCTCACCAGGGAGCTCCTACGAGCAGTACTTC.

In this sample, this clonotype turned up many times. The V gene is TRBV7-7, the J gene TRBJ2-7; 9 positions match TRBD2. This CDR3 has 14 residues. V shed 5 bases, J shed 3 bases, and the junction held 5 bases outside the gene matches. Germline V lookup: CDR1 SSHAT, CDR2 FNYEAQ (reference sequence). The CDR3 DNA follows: TGTGCCAGCAGCGTTAGCGGGGGCCACTACGAGCAGTACTTC. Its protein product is CASSVSGGHYEQYF. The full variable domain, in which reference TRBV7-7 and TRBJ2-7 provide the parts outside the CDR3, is GAGVSQSPRYKVTKRGQDVTLRCDPISSHATLYWYQQALGQGPEFLTYFNYEAQPDKSGLPSDRFSAERPEGSISTLTIQRTEQRDSAMYRCASSVSGGHYEQYFGPGTRLTVT.

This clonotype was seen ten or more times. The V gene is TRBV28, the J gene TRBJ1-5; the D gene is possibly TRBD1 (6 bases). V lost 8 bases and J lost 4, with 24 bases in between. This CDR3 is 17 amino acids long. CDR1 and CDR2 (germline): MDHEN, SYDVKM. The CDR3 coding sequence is TGTGCCAGCGAAAGGTCCCGACGGGACATATTAAATCAGCCCCAGCATTTT. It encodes CASERSRRDILNQPQHF. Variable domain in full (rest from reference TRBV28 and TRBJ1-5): DVKVTQSSRYLVKRTGEKVFLECVQDMDHENMFWYRQDPGLGLRLIYFSYDVKMKEKGDIPEGYSVSREKKERFSLILESASTNQTSMYLCASERSRRDILNQPQHFGDGTRLSIL.

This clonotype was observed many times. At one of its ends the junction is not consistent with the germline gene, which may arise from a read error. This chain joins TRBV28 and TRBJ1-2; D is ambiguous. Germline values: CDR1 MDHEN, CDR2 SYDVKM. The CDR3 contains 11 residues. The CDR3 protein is CASSFMATLLF. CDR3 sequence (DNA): TGTGCCAGCAGTTTTATGGCAACCCTTCTATTC.

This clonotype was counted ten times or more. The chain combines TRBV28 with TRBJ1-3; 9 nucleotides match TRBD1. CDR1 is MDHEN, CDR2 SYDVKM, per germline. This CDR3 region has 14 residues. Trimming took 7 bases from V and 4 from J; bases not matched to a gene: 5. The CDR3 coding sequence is TGTGCCAGCAAAACAGGGGGCTCCGGAAACACCATATATTTT. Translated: CASKTGGSGNTIYF.

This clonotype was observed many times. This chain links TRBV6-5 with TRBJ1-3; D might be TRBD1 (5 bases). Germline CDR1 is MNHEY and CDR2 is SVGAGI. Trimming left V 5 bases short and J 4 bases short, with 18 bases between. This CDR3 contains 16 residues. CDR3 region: CASSVLDSFRGNTIYF. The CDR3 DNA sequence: TGTGCCAGCAGTGTCCTCGACAGTTTCAGGGGAAACACCATATATTTT.

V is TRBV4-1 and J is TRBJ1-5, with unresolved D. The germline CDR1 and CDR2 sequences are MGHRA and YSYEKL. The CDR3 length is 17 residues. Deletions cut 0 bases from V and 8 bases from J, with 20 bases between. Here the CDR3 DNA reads TGCGCCAGCAGCCAAGAGGCAACAGCTATAGCAATCAAGCCCCAGCATTTT. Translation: CASSQEATAIAIKPQHF.

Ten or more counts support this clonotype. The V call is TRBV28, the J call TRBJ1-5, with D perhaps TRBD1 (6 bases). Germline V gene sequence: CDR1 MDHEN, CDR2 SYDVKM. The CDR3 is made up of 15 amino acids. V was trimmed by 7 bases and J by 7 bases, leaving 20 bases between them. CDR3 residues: CASIPGGGGEQPQHF. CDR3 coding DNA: TGTGCCAGCATTCCCGGAGGGGGAGGAGAACAGCCCCAGCATTTT.

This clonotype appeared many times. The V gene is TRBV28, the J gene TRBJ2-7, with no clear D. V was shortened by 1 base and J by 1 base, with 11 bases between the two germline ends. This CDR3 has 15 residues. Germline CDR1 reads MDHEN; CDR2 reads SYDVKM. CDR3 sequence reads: CASSLSGLGSYEQYF. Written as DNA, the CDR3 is TGTGCCAGCAGTTTATCTGGGCTAGGATCCTACGAGCAGTACTTC.

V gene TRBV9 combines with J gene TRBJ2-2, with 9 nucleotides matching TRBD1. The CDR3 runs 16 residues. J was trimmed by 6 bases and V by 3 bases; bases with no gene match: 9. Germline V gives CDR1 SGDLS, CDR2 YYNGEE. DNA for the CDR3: TGTGCCAGCAGCGGATCCCGGGACAGGGCGCCCGGGGAGCTGTTTTTT. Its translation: CASSGSRDRAPGELFF.

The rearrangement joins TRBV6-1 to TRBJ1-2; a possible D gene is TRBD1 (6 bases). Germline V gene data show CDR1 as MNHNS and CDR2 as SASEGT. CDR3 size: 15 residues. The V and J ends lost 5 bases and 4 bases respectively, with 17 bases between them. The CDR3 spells CASSPFQDSSYGYTF. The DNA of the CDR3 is TGTGCCAGCAGTCCATTCCAGGACAGTTCCTATGGCTACACCTTC.

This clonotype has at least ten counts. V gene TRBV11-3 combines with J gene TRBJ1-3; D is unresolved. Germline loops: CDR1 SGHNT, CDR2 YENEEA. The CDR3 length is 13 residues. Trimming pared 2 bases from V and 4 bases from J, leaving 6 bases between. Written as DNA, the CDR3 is TGTGCCAGCAGCTTAAACAGAGGAAACACCATATATTTT. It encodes CASSLNRGNTIYF.

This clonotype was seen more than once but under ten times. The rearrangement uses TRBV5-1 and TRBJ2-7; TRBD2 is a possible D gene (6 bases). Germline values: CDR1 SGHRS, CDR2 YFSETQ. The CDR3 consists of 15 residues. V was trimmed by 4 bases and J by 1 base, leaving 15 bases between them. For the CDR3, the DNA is TGCGCCAGCAGCGCTTCGGGACTGGGGTCCTACGAGCAGTACTTC. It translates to CASSASGLGSYEQYF.

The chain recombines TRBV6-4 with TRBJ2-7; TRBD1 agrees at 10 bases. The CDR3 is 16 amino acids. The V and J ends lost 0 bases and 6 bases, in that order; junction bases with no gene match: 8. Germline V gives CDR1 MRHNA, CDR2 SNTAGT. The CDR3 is CASSDSSGTGVFEQYF. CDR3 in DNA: TGTGCCAGCAGTGACTCCAGCGGGACAGGGGTTTTCGAGCAGTACTTC.

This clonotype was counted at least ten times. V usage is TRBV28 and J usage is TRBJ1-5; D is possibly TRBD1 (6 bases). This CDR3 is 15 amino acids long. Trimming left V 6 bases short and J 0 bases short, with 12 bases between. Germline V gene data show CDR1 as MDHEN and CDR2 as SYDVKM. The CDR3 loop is CASRSGTLSNQPQHF. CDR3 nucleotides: TGTGCCAGCAGATCCGGGACACTTAGCAATCAGCCCCAGCATTTT.

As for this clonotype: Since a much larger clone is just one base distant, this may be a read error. This CDR3 reads CAWSDYSNNHGYTF. The CDR3 DNA sequence: TGTGCCTGGAGTGACTATAGCAATAACCATGGCTACACCTTC. V gene TRBV30 combines with J gene TRBJ1-2, with D unclear. The CDR3 is 14 amino acids. Germline CDR1 is GTSNPN and CDR2 is SVGIG (reference sequence).

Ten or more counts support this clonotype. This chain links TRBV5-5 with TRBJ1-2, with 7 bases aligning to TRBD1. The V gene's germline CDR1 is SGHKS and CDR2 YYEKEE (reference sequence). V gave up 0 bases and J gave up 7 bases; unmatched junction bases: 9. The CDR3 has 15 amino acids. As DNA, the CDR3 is TGTGCCAGCAGCTTGGTTCTGACAGGGCCTTCTGGCTACACCTTC. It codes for CASSLVLTGPSGYTF.